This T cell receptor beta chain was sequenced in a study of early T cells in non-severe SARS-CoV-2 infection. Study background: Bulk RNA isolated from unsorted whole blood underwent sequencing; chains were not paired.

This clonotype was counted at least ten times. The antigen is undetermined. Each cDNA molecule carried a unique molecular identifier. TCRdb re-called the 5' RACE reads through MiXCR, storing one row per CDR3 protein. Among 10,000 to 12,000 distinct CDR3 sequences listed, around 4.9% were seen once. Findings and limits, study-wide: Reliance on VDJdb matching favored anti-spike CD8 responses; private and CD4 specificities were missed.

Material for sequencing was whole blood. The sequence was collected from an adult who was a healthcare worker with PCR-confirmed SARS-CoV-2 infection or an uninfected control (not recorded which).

The CDR3 DNA follows: TGCAGCGTTGAAGATTTTAAAGAGCGGAGTCAAGAGACCCAGTACTTC. Its protein product is CSVEDFKERSQETQYF. V usage is TRBV29-1 and J usage is TRBJ2-5; a weak D match, TRBD2 (5 bases). Germline V CDR1 and CDR2: SQVTM, ANQGSEA. The CDR3 is made up of 16 amino acids. Trimming took 0 bases from V and 2 from J, leaving 16 bases between them. Filled out from reference TRBV29-1 and TRBJ2-5, the complete variable domain reads SAVISQKPSRDICQRGTSLTIQCQVDSQVTMMFWYRQQPGQSLTLIATANQGSEATYESGFVIDKFPISRPNLTFSTLTVSNMSPEDSSIYLCSVEDFKERSQETQYFGPGTRLLVL.